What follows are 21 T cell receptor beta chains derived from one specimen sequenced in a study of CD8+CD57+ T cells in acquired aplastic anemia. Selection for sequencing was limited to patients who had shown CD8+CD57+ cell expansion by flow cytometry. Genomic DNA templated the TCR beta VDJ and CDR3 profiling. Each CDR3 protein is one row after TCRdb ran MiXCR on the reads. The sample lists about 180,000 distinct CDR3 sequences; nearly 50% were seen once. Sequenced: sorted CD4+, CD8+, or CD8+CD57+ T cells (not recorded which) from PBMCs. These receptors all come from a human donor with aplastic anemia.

CDR3 nucleotides: TGTGCCAGCAGCCCCGGGACAGGGAACCACTATGGCTACACCTTC. Translation: CASSPGTGNHYGYTF. The V and J genes are TRBV7-3 and TRBJ1-2, with TRBD1 identical over 9 bases. The CDR3 contains 15 residues. CDR1 and CDR2 (germline): SGHTA, FQGTGA. The J segment lost 3 bases and the V segment lost 5 bases, leaving 7 bases of the junction unmatched. Combining the CDR3 with reference TRBV7-3 and TRBJ1-2 gives the whole variable domain GAGVSQTPSNKVTEKGKYVELRCDPISGHTALYWYRQSLGQGPEFLIYFQGTGAADDSGLPNDRFFAVRPEGSVSTLKIQRTERGDSAVYLCASSPGTGNHYGYTFGSGTRLTVV.

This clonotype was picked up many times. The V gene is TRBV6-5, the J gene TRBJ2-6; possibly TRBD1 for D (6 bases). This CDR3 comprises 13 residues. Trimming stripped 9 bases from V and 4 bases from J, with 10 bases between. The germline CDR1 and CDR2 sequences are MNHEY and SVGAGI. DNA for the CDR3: TGTGCCAGTACAGGGTCGGGGGCCAACGTCCTGACTTTC. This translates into CASTGSGANVLTF.

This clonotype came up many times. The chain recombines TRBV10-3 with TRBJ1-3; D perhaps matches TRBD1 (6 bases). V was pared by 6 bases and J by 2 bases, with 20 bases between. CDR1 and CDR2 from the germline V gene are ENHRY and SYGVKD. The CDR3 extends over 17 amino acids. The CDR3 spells CAISPRRTEGPGNTIYF. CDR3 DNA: TGTGCCATCAGCCCTAGACGGACAGAGGGGCCTGGAAACACCATATATTTT.

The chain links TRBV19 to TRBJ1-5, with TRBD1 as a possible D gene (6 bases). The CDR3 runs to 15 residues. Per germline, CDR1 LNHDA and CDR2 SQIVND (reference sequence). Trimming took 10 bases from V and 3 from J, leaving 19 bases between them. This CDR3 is CATQWETGLNQPQHF. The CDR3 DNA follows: TGTGCCACCCAATGGGAGACAGGACTCAATCAGCCCCAGCATTTT.

CDR3 sequence (DNA): TGTGCCACCAGCAGAGGGACAGGGTCGGGCAATCAGCCCCAGCATTTT. As protein: CATSRGTGSGNQPQHF. The chain carries TRBV15 and TRBJ1-5; 8 bases align to TRBD1. The CDR3 is 16 amino acids. CDR1 LNHNV and CDR2 YYDKDF come from the germline V gene (reference sequence). The V segment lost 1 base and the J segment 2 bases; nucleotides outside the gene matches: 4.

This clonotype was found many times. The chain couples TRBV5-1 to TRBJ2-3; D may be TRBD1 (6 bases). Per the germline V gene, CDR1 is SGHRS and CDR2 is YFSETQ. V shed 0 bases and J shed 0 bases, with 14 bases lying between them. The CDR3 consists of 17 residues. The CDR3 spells CASSLGGLGASTDTQYF. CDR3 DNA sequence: TGCGCCAGCAGCTTGGGGGGGCTGGGGGCTAGCACAGATACGCAGTATTTT.

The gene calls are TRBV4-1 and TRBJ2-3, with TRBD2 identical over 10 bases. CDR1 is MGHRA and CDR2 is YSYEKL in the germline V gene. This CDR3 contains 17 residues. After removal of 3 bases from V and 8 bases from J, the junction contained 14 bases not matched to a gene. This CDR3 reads CASSHTRILAGDGTQYF. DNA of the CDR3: TGCGCCAGCAGCCACACTCGTATTCTAGCGGGGGATGGTACGCAGTATTTT.

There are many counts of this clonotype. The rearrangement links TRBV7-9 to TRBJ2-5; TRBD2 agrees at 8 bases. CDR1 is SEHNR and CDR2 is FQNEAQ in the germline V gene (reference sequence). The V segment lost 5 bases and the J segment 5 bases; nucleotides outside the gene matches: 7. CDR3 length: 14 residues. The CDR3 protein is CASSPAGGYETQYF. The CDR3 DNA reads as TGTGCCAGCAGCCCCGCGGGGGGCTATGAGACCCAGTACTTC.

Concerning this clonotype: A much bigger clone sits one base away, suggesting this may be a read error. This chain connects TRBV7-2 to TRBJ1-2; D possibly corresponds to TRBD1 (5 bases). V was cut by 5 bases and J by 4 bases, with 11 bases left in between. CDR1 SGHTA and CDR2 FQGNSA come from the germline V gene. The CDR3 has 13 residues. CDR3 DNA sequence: TGTGCCAGCAGCCAGAGGGGCAGCTATGGCTACACCTTC. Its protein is CASSQRGSYGYTF.

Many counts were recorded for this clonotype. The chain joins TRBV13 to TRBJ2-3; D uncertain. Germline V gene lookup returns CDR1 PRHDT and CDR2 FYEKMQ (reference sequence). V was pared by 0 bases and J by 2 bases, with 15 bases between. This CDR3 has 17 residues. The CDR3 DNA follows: TGTGCCAGCAGCTTAGGCCGTGACACCCGCCTCACAGATACGCAGTATTTT. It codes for CASSLGRDTRLTDTQYF.

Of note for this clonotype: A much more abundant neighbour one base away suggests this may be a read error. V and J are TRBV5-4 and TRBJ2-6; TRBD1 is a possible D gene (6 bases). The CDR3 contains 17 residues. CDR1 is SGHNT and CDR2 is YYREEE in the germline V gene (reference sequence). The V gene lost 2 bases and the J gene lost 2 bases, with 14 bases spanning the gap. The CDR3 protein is CASSLGGQIPGANVLTF. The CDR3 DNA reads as TGTGCCAGCAGCTTAGGGGGACAAATCCCTGGGGCCAACGTCCTGACTTTC.

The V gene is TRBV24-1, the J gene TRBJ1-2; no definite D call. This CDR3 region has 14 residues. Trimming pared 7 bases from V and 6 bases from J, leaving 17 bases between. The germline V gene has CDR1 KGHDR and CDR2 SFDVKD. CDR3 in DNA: TGTGCCACCAGGGCGGCGGATGAATATCATGGCTACACCTTC. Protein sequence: CATRAADEYHGYTF.

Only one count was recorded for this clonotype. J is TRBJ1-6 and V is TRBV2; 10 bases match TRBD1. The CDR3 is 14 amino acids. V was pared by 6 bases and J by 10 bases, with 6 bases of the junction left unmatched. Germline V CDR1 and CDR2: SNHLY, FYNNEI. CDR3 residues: CASRGQGRGSPLHF. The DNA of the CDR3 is TGTGCCAGCAGGGGACAGGGGAGAGGGTCACCCCTCCACTTT.

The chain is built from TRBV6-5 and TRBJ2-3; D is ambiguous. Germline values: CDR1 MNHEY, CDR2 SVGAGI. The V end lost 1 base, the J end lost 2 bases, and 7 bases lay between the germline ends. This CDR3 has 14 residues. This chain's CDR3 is CASSYLRYTDTQYF. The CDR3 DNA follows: TGTGCCAGCAGTTACTTAAGATACACAGATACGCAGTATTTT.

CDR3 sequence (DNA): TGTGCCAGCAGCTCCTCAATGAACACTGAAGCTTTCTTT. It codes for CASSSSMNTEAFF. The V and J genes are TRBV7-3 and TRBJ1-1; D remains ambiguous. V lost 4 bases, J lost 0 bases, and 6 bases lay in between. The CDR3 is made up of 13 amino acids. The germline CDR1 and CDR2 sequences are SGHTA and FQGTGA.

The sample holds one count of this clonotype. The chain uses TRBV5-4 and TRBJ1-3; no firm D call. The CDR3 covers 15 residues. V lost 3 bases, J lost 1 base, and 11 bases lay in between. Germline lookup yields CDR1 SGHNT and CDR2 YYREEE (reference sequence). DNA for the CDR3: TGTGCCAGCAGCTCTGCAGCACAATCTGGAAACACCATATATTTT. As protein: CASSSAAQSGNTIYF.

The CDR3 bases are TGTGCCAGCAGTGGCTCGAAACTAGGCGCTGAGCAGTTCTTC. It codes for CASSGSKLGAEQFF. The V call is TRBV25-1, the J call TRBJ2-5; perhaps TRBD2 as D (5 bases). The J call may not be correct, given that the DNA end is closer to TRBJ2-1. This CDR3 region has 14 residues. CDR1 is MGHDK and CDR2 is SYGVNS in the germline V gene.

As DNA, the CDR3 is TGTGCCAGCAGTAATCGGGGAGCGGGGGGGCCGTCCAATGAGCAGTTCTTC. Protein product: CASSNRGAGGPSNEQFF. The rearrangement links TRBV4-2 to TRBJ2-1; 10 bases fit TRBD2. CDR3 length: 17 amino acids. The J segment lost 6 bases and the V segment lost 6 bases, leaving 14 bases of the junction unmatched. The V gene's germline CDR1 is LGHNA and CDR2 YNFKEQ.

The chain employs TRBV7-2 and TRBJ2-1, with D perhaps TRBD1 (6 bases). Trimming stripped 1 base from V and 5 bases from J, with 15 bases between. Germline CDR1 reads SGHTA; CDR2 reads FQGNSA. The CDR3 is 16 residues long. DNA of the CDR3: TGTGCCAGCAGCTTAGGGCCGGACAGATCCAACAATGAGCAGTTCTTC. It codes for CASSLGPDRSNNEQFF.

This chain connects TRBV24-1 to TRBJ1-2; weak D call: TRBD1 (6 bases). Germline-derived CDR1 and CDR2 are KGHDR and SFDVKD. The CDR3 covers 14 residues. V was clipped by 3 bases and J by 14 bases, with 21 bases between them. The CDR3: CATSDPPPGVGQTF. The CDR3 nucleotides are TGTGCCACCAGTGATCCGCCCCCGGGGGTGGGACAAACCTTC.

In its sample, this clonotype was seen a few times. CDR3 nucleotide sequence: TGCGCCAGCAGCCAAGATGGGACAGTAAATTCACCCCTCCACTTT. Encoded protein: CASSQDGTVNSPLHF. The rearrangement joins TRBV4-1 to TRBJ1-6; 7 bases are a match to TRBD1. Germline values: CDR1 MGHRA, CDR2 YSYEKL. With 0 bases clipped from V and 7 bases from J, the junction kept 3 bases outside the gene matches. This CDR3 spans 15 amino acids.